Ten or more counts support the clone carrying this T cell receptor beta chain. Its target is not known. Two oligonucleotides, mixed equimolar, formed the beta constant-region primer covering TRBC1 and TRBC2. An oligonucleotide with the SP2 primer and a 12-nucleotide UMI was ligated to the cDNA 3' end. Four rounds of PCR amplified the ligated cDNA using nested alpha and beta constant-region primers plus SP2. In TCRdb, the UMI-ligation and nested PCR reads were re-called with MiXCR into one record per CDR3 protein. The repertoire has 120,000 to 150,000 distinct CDR3 sequences, more than 15% of them found once; the top ten carry about 0.14%. The data were obtained in a study of naive and memory T cell subsets. Study-level findings and limits: Naive repertoires, especially CD8, held a few larger clonotypes, possibly memory cells re-expressing CD45RA.

Germline-derived CDR1 and CDR2 are MNHEY and SVGAGI. This CDR3 has 15 residues. The V gene lost 4 bases and the J gene lost 0 bases, with 12 bases spanning the gap. This chain joins TRBV6-5 and TRBJ2-5; no clear D gene. The sequenced sample consisted of naive CD4+ T cells from blood. The TCR originated in a human donor in good health. CDR3 nucleotide sequence: TGTGCCAGCAGTTCGACCTGGGCGTACCAAGAGACCCAGTACTTC. This sequence encodes CASSSTWAYQETQYF.